These 8 T cell receptor beta chains came from one sample sequenced in a study of OX40 agonist ivuxolimab in advanced cancers. Sequencing was performed with immunoSEQ multiplex PCR; in TCRdb, only in-frame clones are kept and a portion is missing. Of almost 35,000 clones listed, approximately 80% are singletons. The sample was CD4+ or CD8+ T cells sorted from blood, taken in a trial of the OX40 agonist ivuxolimab. These receptors were obtained from an adult with an advanced solid tumor such as melanoma, head and neck, liver or kidney cancer.

J is TRBJ1-6 and V is TRBV5-6; TRBD1 aligns across 7 bases. Germline values: CDR1 SGHDT, CDR2 YYEEEE. The CDR3 covers 14 residues. Trimming cost V 4 bases and J 5 bases; bases outside gene matches: 3. This chain's CDR3 is CASSLQGDNSPLHF. The CDR3 DNA reads TGTGCCAGCAGCCTCCAGGGGGATAATTCACCCCTCCACTTT.

The V call is TRBV5-1, the J call TRBJ1-1; D not certain. CDR1 SGHRS and CDR2 YFSETQ come from the germline V gene. The CDR3 has 13 residues. With 0 bases removed from V and 12 bases from J, the gap between germline ends came to 15 bases. The CDR3 nucleotides are TGCGCCAGCAGCTTGGGTAATGGAGGGTCGACTTTCTTT. Protein: CASSLGNGGSTFF.

Turning to this clone: The identical CDR3 is also encoded by other nucleotide sequences in the sample. The chain joins TRBV2 to TRBJ1-1, with D maybe TRBD1 (6 bases). Trimming took off 4 bases at V and 1 base at J, with 7 bases between the two ends. The CDR3 totals 13 residues. CDR1 and CDR2 from the germline V gene are SNHLY and FYNNEI. The CDR3 sequence is CASSAGENTEAFF. CDR3 sequence (DNA): TGTGCCAGCAGTGCAGGGGAGAACACTGAAGCTTTCTTT.

The rearrangement joins TRBV2 to TRBJ1-5; tentatively, D is TRBD1 (6 bases). V lost 7 bases, J lost 3 bases, and 10 bases lay in between. Germline CDR1 and CDR2: SNHLY and FYNNEI. The CDR3 loop spans 13 amino acids. CDR3 nucleotide sequence: TGTGCCAGCAAAGGACAGCTCAATCAGCCCCAGCATTTT. The encoded protein is CASKGQLNQPQHF.

V is TRBV6-1 and J is TRBJ2-2; no reliable D call. Germline assignment: CDR1 MNHNS and CDR2 SASEGT. This CDR3 has 13 residues. V lost 5 bases, J lost 7 bases, and 11 bases lay in between. The CDR3 nucleotides read TGTGCCAGCAGTCCCCGTGTCCTCGGGGAGCTGTTTTTT. It translates to CASSPRVLGELFF.

By sample fraction, this clone is medium-sized. The chain couples TRBV28 to TRBJ1-2; 9 nucleotides match TRBD1. J was trimmed by 4 bases and V by 3 bases; bases with no gene match: 12. The germline CDR1 and CDR2 sequences are MDHEN and SYDVKM. This CDR3 has 17 amino acids. The CDR3 loop is CASSFPSQGALGYGYTF. The CDR3 DNA sequence: TGTGCCAGCAGTTTCCCTTCACAGGGGGCGCTGGGCTATGGCTACACCTTC.

This clone turned up a few times. The chain employs TRBV6-6 and TRBJ2-7; no definite D call. Per the germline V gene, CDR1 is MNHNY and CDR2 is SVGAGI (reference sequence). CDR3 length: 14 residues. V was trimmed by 0 bases and J by 4 bases, leaving 10 bases between them. In DNA, the CDR3 is TGTGCCAGCAGTTACTCTCCTGGCACATACGAGCAGTACTTC. Amino acid sequence: CASSYSPGTYEQYF.

This sequence joins TRBV7-9 and TRBJ2-1; the D is unclear. The V and J ends lost 8 bases and 4 bases respectively, with 9 bases between them. The CDR3 has 12 amino acids. CDR1 SEHNR and CDR2 FQNEAQ come from the germline V gene (reference sequence). The CDR3 protein is CASQMEYNEQFF. CDR3 nucleotide sequence: TGTGCCAGCCAGATGGAGTACAATGAGCAGTTCTTC. Full variable domain (rest looked up from reference TRBV7-9 and TRBJ2-1): DTGVSQNPRHKITKRGQNVTFRCDPISEHNRLYWYRQTLGQGPEFLTYFQNEAQLEKSRLLSDRFSAERPKGSFSTLEIQRTEQGDSAMYLCASQMEYNEQFFGPGTRLTVL.